This TCR beta chain was captured by sequencing in a study of T-cell memory formation after mild COVID-19. General study points: CD4+ bias marked clones expanding day 15 to 37, unlike balanced contracting clones. Second-wave clones reaching peak frequency on day 37 lacked confirmed SARS-CoV-2 specificity. Among contracting clones, CD4+ were mainly CM/EM and CD8+ enriched in EMRA.

MiXCR, run by TCRdb on the 5' RACE reads, gives a single entry per CDR3 protein. Here the sample spans 400,000 or so distinct CDR3 sequences, roughly 20% being singletons. The CDR3 is made up of 15 amino acids. Looked up from germline, CDR1 is SEHNR and CDR2 is FQNEAQ (reference sequence). V shed 3 bases and J 1 base; nucleotides not matched to a gene: 2. On this clonotype itself: Antigen: not known.

Sequenced material: PBMCs or a T cell subset sorted from them (not recorded which). This chain links TRBV7-9 with TRBJ2-5, with 10 nucleotides matching TRBD2. This sequence was found in an adult woman who had mild COVID-19 (a few samples of this study predate the infection). Cell type and time point are not known. The CDR3 region is CASSFTSGIQETQYF. Here the CDR3 DNA reads TGTGCCAGCAGCTTTACTAGCGGGATCCAAGAGACCCAGTACTTC.